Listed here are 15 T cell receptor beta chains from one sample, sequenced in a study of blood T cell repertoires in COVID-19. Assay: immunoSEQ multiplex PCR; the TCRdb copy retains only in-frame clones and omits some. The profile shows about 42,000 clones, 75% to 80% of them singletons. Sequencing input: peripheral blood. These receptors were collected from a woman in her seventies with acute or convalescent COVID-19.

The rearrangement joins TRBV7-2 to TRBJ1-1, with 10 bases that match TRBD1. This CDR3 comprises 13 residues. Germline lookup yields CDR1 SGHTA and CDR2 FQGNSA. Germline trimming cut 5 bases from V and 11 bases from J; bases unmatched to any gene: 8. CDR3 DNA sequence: TGTGCCAGCAGCCCGGACAGGGGGAGGTTTGCTTTCTTT. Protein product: CASSPDRGRFAFF.

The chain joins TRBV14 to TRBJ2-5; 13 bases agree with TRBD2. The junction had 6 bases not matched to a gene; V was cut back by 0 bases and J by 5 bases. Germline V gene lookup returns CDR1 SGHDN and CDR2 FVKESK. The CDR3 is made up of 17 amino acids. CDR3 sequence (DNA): TGTGCCAGCAGCCAAGAGTGGACTAGCGGGAGAACGGAGACCCAGTACTTC. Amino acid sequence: CASSQEWTSGRTETQYF.

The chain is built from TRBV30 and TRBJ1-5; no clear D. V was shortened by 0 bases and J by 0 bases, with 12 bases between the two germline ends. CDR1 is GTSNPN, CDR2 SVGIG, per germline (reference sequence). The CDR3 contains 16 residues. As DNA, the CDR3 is TGTGCCTGGAGTGTTTCAGGATATTTTAGCAATCAGCCCCAGCATTTT. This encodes CAWSVSGYFSNQPQHF.

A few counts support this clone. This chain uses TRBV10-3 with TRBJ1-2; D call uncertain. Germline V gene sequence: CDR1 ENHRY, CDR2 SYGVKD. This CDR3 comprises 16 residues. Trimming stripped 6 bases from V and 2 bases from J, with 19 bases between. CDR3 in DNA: TGTGCCATCAGGCCCCGGGAGGCTCGAATGAACTATGGCTACACCTTC. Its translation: CAIRPREARMNYGYTF.

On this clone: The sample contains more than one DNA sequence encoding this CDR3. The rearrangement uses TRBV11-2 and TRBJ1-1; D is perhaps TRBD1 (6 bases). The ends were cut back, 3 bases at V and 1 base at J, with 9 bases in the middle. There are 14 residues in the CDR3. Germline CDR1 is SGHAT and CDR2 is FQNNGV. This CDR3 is CASSFSQGNTEAFF. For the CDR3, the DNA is TGTGCCAGCAGCTTCTCACAGGGGAACACTGAAGCTTTCTTT.

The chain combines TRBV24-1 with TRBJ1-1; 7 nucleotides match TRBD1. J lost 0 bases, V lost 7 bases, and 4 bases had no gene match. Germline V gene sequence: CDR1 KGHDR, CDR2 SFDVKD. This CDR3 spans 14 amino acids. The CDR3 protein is CATSTGVLNTEAFF. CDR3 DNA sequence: TGTGCCACCAGCACAGGGGTATTGAACACTGAAGCTTTCTTT.

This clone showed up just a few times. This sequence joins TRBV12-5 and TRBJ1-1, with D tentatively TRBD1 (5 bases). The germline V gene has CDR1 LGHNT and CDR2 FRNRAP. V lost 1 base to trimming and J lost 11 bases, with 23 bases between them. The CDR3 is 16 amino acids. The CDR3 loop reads CASGLDAGGAIKKAFF. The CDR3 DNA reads TGTGCTAGTGGTTTGGATGCGGGGGGAGCGATTAAGAAGGCTTTCTTT. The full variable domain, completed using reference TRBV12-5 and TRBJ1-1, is DARVTQTPRHKVTEMGQEVTMRCQPILGHNTVFWYRQTMMQGLELLAYFRNRAPLDDSGMPKDRFSAEMPDATLATLKIQPSEPRDSAVYFCASGLDAGGAIKKAFFGQGTRLTVV.

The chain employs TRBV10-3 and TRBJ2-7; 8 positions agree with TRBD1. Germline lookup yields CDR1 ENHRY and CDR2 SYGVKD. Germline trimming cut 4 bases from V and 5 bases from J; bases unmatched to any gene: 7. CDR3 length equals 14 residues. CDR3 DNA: TGTGCCATCAGTGGTGGCAGGGGGCTCGACGAGCAGTACTTC. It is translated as CAISGGRGLDEQYF.

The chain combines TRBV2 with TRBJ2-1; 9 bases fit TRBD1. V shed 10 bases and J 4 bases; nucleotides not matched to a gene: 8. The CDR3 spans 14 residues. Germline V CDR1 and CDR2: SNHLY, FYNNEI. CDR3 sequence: CAIIQGAGYNEQFF. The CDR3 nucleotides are TGTGCCATAATACAGGGGGCGGGATACAATGAGCAGTTCTTC.

DNA for the CDR3: TGTGCCACCTCCTCGTCGGTTTGGGCCGCCGGCCCCCAAGAGACCCAGTACTTC. Its translation is CATSSSVWAAGPQETQYF. The chain joins TRBV15 to TRBJ2-5, with D unclear. From germline, CDR1 is LNHNV and CDR2 YYDKDF (reference sequence). V gave up 8 bases and J gave up 1 base, with 26 bases separating them. This CDR3 has 18 residues.

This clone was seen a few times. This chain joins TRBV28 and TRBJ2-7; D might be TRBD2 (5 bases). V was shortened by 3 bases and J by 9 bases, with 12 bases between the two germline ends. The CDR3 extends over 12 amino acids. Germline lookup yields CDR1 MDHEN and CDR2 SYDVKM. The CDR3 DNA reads TGTGCCAGCAGTTTTGATTTAGGAGGGCAGTACTTC. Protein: CASSFDLGGQYF. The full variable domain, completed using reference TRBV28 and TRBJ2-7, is DVKVTQSSRYLVKRTGEKVFLECVQDMDHENMFWYRQDPGLGLRLIYFSYDVKMKEKGDIPEGYSVSREKKERFSLILESASTNQTSMYLCASSFDLGGQYFGPGTRLTVT.

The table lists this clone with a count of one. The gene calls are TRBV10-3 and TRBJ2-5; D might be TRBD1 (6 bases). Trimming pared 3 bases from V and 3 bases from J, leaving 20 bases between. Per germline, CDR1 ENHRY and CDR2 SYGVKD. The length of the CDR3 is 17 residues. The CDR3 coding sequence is TGTGCCATCAGTGAATTCCTGTTTGACAGGCCAAAAGAGACCCAGTACTTC. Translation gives CAISEFLFDRPKETQYF.

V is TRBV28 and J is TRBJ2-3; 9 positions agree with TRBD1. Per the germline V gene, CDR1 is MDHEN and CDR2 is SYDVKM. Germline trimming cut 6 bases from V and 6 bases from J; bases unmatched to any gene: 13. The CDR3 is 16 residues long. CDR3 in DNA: TGTGCCAGCAGGGGCTCCGGGACAGGGTATGACGATACGCAGTATTTT. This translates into CASRGSGTGYDDTQYF.

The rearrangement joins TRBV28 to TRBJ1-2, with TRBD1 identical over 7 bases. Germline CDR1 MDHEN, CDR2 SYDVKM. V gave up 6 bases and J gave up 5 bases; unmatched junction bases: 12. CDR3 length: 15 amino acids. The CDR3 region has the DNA TGTGCCAGCAGATCAGACAGGGTCGACACGTATGGCTACACCTTC. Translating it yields CASRSDRVDTYGYTF.

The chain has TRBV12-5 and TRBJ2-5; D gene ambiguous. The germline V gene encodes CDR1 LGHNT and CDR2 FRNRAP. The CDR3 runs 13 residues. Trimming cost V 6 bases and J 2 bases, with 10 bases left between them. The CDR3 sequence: CASGSTDQETQYF. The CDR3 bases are TGTGCTAGTGGCAGTACAGATCAAGAGACCCAGTACTTC.